This T cell receptor (beta chain) derives from a study of T-cell memory formation after mild COVID-19. Overall study context: Largely donor-specific TCR clusters were found. Study conclusions and caveats: CD4/CD8 balance held among clones contracting day 15 to 85, and later expanders leaned CD4+. Contracting CD4+ clones sat mainly in CM and EM; CD8+ in EMRA.

V gave up 8 bases and J gave up 6 bases, with 7 bases separating them. The CDR3 sequence is 11 residues long. Germline V CDR1 and CDR2: SGHTA, FQGTGA. 5'RACE with constant-segment primers built TCRalpha and TCRbeta cDNA libraries with UMIs. TCRdb recomputed calls from the 5' RACE reads with MiXCR, one row per CDR3 protein. The sample shows roughly 620,000 distinct CDR3 sequences, 18% of them seen only once. This clonotype was seen at least ten times. As yet, its antigen is unknown. The source is an adult woman who had mild COVID-19 (a few samples of this study predate the infection). Cell type and time point are not known. Material for sequencing was PBMCs or a T cell subset sorted from them (not recorded which). The J gene is TRBJ2-2, the V gene TRBV7-3; no clear D gene. The CDR3 spells CASGRAGELFF. The DNA of the CDR3 is TGTGCCAGCGGTCGGGCCGGGGAGCTGTTTTTT.